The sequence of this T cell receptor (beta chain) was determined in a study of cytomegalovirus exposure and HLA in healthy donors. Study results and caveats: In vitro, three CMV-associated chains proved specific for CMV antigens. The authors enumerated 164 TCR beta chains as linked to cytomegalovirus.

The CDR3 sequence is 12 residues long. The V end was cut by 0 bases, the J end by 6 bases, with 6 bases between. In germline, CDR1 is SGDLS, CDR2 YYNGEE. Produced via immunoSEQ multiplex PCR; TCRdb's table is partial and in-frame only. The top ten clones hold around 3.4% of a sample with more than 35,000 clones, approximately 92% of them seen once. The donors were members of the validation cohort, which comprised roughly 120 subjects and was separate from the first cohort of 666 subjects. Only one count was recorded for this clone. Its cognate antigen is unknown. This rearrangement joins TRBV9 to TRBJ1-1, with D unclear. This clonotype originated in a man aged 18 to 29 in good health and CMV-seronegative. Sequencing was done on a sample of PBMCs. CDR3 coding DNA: TGTGCCAGCAGCGTAGGGGAGTCTGAAGCTTTCTTT. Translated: CASSVGESEAFF.